The 22 T cell receptor beta chains reported below all come from one sample, sequenced in a study of cytomegalovirus exposure and HLA in healthy donors. PCR amplification relied on 60 Vbeta primers (plus 13 Jbeta primers). This table comes from immunoSEQ multiplex PCR, and its TCRdb copy is limited to in-frame clones, with some not included. The sample contains about 42,000 clones, around half of which appear only once. Material: PBMCs. The receptors shown here come from a human donor in good health.

The chain is built from TRBV7-8 and TRBJ1-4; D is perhaps TRBD1 (5 bases). CDR1 is SGHVS and CDR2 is FQNEAQ in the germline V gene. The CDR3 totals 17 residues. The V and J ends lost 2 bases and 0 bases respectively, with 13 bases between them. As DNA, the CDR3 is TGTGCCAGCAGCTTAAGGGCAGGGCAGCCAACTAATGAAAAACTGTTTTTT. Residues: CASSLRAGQPTNEKLFF.

V and J are TRBV7-2 and TRBJ1-2; D ambiguous. Germline CDR1 reads SGHTA; CDR2 reads FQGNSA. V gave up 0 bases and J gave up 6 bases, with 5 bases separating them. The CDR3 consists of 12 residues. CDR3 residues: CASSLAQNGYTF. In nucleotides, the CDR3 is TGTGCCAGCAGCTTAGCACAGAATGGCTACACCTTC.

In its sample, this clone was seen a few times. This chain connects TRBV7-3 to TRBJ2-5, with TRBD1 identical over 7 bases. Germline V gene lookup returns CDR1 SGHTA and CDR2 FQGTGA. CDR3 length equals 16 residues. V lost 5 bases, J lost 3 bases, and 12 bases stayed unmatched. The CDR3 protein is CASSPRGRVSEETQYF. The CDR3 bases are TGTGCCAGCAGCCCGAGGGGGCGCGTATCCGAAGAGACCCAGTACTTC. Full variable domain (missing parts from reference TRBV7-3 and TRBJ2-5): GAGVSQTPSNKVTEKGKYVELRCDPISGHTALYWYRQSLGQGPEFLIYFQGTGAADDSGLPNDRFFAVRPEGSVSTLKIQRTERGDSAVYLCASSPRGRVSEETQYFGPGTRLLVL.

This clone was counted only a few times. V usage is TRBV5-1 and J usage is TRBJ2-2; 10 bases align to TRBD2. The V and J ends lost 2 bases and 5 bases, in that order; junction bases with no gene match: 12. The CDR3 is made up of 18 amino acids. Germline V lookup: CDR1 SGHRS, CDR2 YFSETQ. As DNA, the CDR3 is TGCGCCAGCAGCTTCTCGCGATCTAGCGGGGGAATTACCGGGGAGCTGTTTTTT. It codes for CASSFSRSSGGITGELFF.

The chain employs TRBV6-1 and TRBJ1-2; 7 nucleotides match TRBD1. The CDR3 consists of 14 residues. V was pared by 5 bases and J by 5 bases, with 8 bases of the junction left unmatched. The germline gives CDR1 MNHNS, CDR2 SASEGT. The CDR3, as DNA: TGTGCCAGCAGTAGGGGGCAGGGCTATTATGGCTACACCTTC. Translation: CASSRGQGYYGYTF.

The chain couples TRBV7-9 to TRBJ2-6, with a tentative D call TRBD2 (5 bases). The CDR3 loop spans 15 amino acids. The V end was cut by 6 bases, the J end by 2 bases, with 11 bases between. Per the germline V gene, CDR1 is SEHNR and CDR2 is FQNEAQ (reference sequence). Here the CDR3 DNA reads TGTGCCAGCAGTCCCGAGGGAGCTGGGGCCAACGTCCTGACTTTC. Translation: CASSPEGAGANVLTF.

This clone was seen more than once but under ten times. This rearrangement joins TRBV6-6 to TRBJ2-1; TRBD1 agrees at 7 bases. This CDR3 comprises 14 residues. V dropped 10 bases and J dropped 2; count of bases not matched to a gene: 8. Looked up from germline, CDR1 is MNHNY and CDR2 is SVGAGI (reference sequence). CDR3 bases: TGTGCCACGCTGACCGGGACAGCCTACAATGAGCAGTTCTTC. Translation: CATLTGTAYNEQFF.

Regarding this clone: Sequence at one end of the junction differs from germline and may be a read error. The chain is built from TRBV20-1 and TRBJ2-1; 10 bases align to TRBD2. From germline, CDR1 is DFQATT and CDR2 SNEGSKA (reference sequence). The CDR3 covers 11 residues. The CDR3, as DNA: TGCAGTGCTACCCCTAGCGGGAGTTGGGTCTTC. Translating gives CSATPSGSWVF.

This chain connects TRBV28 to TRBJ1-2; a weak D match, TRBD1 (5 bases). CDR3 size: 14 residues. Germline lookup yields CDR1 MDHEN and CDR2 SYDVKM. V was pared by 2 bases and J by 6 bases, with 13 bases between. The CDR3 reads CASSLMVFRDGYTF. The DNA for the CDR3 is TGTGCCAGCAGTTTAATGGTATTCAGGGATGGCTACACCTTC.

V is TRBV5-1 and J is TRBJ1-5; TRBD1 matches 8 bases. This CDR3 is 14 amino acids long. Germline values: CDR1 SGHRS, CDR2 YFSETQ. Germline trimming cut 4 bases from V and 7 bases from J; bases unmatched to any gene: 7. DNA for the CDR3: TGCGCCAGCAGCGCCGGACAGGGAGGGCAGCCCCAGCATTTT. This sequence encodes CASSAGQGGQPQHF.

On this clone itself: An end of the junction does not agree with germline; a read error may underlie this. Other DNA sequences of this sample code for an identical CDR3. The genes are TRBV7-3 and TRBJ2-1; 15 bases match TRBD2. This CDR3 region has 15 residues. The germline V gene has CDR1 SGHTA and CDR2 FQGTGA. CDR3 nucleotide sequence: TGCGCCAGCAGCATCGGGACTAGCGGGAGGAATGAGCAGTTCTTC. It codes for CASSIGTSGRNEQFF.

This clone came up a few times. V is TRBV18 and J is TRBJ2-3; unclear D gene. Trimming left V 3 bases short and J 6 bases short, with 10 bases between. The germline V gene has CDR1 KGHSH and CDR2 LQKENI. The CDR3 totals 13 residues. The DNA for the CDR3 is TGTGCCAGCTCACCGTTAGCTCCGGATACGCAGTATTTT. Its translation is CASSPLAPDTQYF.

V and J are TRBV15 and TRBJ2-4; TRBD1 matches at 8 bases. Germline V gives CDR1 LNHNV, CDR2 YYDKDF (reference sequence). The CDR3 is made up of 15 amino acids. V lost 2 bases, J lost 6 bases, and 6 bases stayed unmatched. The CDR3 here is CATSRTQGARNIQYF. The CDR3 DNA sequence: TGTGCCACCAGCAGAACCCAGGGGGCGCGAAACATTCAGTACTTC. The variable domain in full, completed from reference TRBV15 and TRBJ2-4, reads DAMVIQNPRYQVTQFGKPVTLSCSQTLNHNVMYWYQQKSSQAPKLLFHYYDKDFNNEADTPDNFQSRRPNTSFCFLDIRSPGLGDTAMYLCATSRTQGARNIQYFGAGTRLSVL.

The V gene is TRBV7-2, the J gene TRBJ2-1, with D possibly being TRBD2 (5 bases). This CDR3 region has 14 residues. Germline-derived CDR1 and CDR2 are SGHTA and FQGNSA. V was clipped by 5 bases and J by 5 bases, with 13 bases between them. In nucleotides, the CDR3 is TGTGCCAGCAGCCTAAAGCGGCTAGACAATGAGCAGTTCTTC. Translation: CASSLKRLDNEQFF.

This clone was found a few times. V is TRBV19 and J is TRBJ2-7; 7 bases map to TRBD1. The CDR3 is 13 residues long. Trimming removed 4 bases from V and 3 bases from J; junction bases left unmatched: 3. The germline V gene encodes CDR1 LNHDA and CDR2 SQIVND (reference sequence). This CDR3 is CASSNAGGYEQYF. As DNA, the CDR3 is TGTGCCAGTAGTAACGCAGGGGGCTACGAGCAGTACTTC.

The chain recombines TRBV19 with TRBJ2-1, with TRBD2 matching over 9 bases. CDR3 length: 15 residues. V was pared by 6 bases and J by 3 bases, with 6 bases of the junction left unmatched. CDR1 is LNHDA and CDR2 is SQIVND in the germline V gene (reference sequence). The DNA for the CDR3 is TGTGCCAGTAGCGCCGTAGCGGGGGTCTACAATGAGCAGTTCTTC. It encodes CASSAVAGVYNEQFF.

In this sample, this clone turned up once. The chain joins TRBV14 to TRBJ2-5; no clear D. Trimming stripped 4 bases from V and 11 bases from J, with 20 bases between. The length of the CDR3 is 14 residues. CDR1 is SGHDN and CDR2 is FVKESK in the germline V gene. The CDR3 protein is CASSPQLAGVEQYF. CDR3 DNA: TGTGCCAGCAGCCCTCAATTGGCCGGCGTGGAGCAGTACTTC.

This clone was observed a few times. The chain is built from TRBV5-4 and TRBJ2-5; D may be TRBD2 (5 bases). The V end was cut by 2 bases, the J end by 1 base, with 9 bases between. Germline V lookup: CDR1 SGHNT, CDR2 YYREEE (reference sequence). This CDR3 has 14 amino acids. This CDR3 is CASSFRLIQETQYF. The CDR3 bases are TGTGCCAGCAGCTTCCGACTAATCCAAGAGACCCAGTACTTC. Filled out from reference TRBV5-4 and TRBJ2-5, the complete variable domain reads ETGVTQSPTHLIKTRGQQVTLRCSSQSGHNTVSWYQQALGQGPQFIFQYYREEENGRGNFPPRFSGLQFPNYSSELNVNALELDDSALYLCASSFRLIQETQYFGPGTRLLVL.

This clone came up once. V usage is TRBV5-1 and J usage is TRBJ1-2; D possibly corresponds to TRBD1 (5 bases). The CDR3 runs to 14 residues. In germline, CDR1 is SGHRS, CDR2 YFSETQ. Trimming cost V 4 bases and J 5 bases, with 15 bases left between them. CDR3 in amino acids: CASSHNDPGYGYTF. The CDR3 coding sequence is TGCGCCAGCAGCCACAATGATCCAGGGTATGGCTACACCTTC.

This chain joins TRBV30 and TRBJ1-1; D perhaps matches TRBD1 (5 bases). Deletions cut 1 base from V and 3 bases from J, with 9 bases between. CDR1 is GTSNPN and CDR2 is SVGIG in the germline V gene (reference sequence). The CDR3 contains 13 residues. The CDR3 sequence: CAWSAGGDTEAFF. In nucleotides, the CDR3 is TGTGCCTGGAGTGCTGGAGGGGACACTGAAGCTTTCTTT.

This clone was counted between two and nine times. This chain connects TRBV7-2 to TRBJ1-2; 8 nucleotides align to TRBD1. With V trimmed by 2 bases and J by 0 bases, 2 bases remained unmatched. The CDR3 has 15 residues. Germline V gene sequence: CDR1 SGHTA, CDR2 FQGNSA. CDR3 in amino acids: CASSLQGAPNYGYTF. The DNA of the CDR3 is TGTGCCAGCAGCTTACAGGGGGCCCCTAACTATGGCTACACCTTC.

The J gene is TRBJ1-2, the V gene TRBV5-8; 7 bases line up with TRBD1. The trim removed 1 base at V and 5 bases at J, leaving 11 bases unmatched. The CDR3 consists of 16 residues. Germline V lookup: CDR1 SGHTS, CDR2 YDEGEE. The CDR3 is CASSLRGIGQAYGYTF. CDR3 DNA: TGTGCCAGCAGCTTGAGGGGGATTGGACAGGCGTATGGCTACACCTTC.